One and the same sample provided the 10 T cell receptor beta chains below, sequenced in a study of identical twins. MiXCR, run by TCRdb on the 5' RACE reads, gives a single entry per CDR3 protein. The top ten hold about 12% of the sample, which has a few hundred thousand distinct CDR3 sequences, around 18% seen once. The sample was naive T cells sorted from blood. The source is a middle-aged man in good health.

The CDR3 sequence is CASSFLGGRELFF. The CDR3 DNA reads TGTGCCAGCAGCTTCCTCGGGGGCAGGGAGCTGTTTTTT. The chain is built from TRBV7-2 and TRBJ2-2; the D call may be TRBD1 or TRBD2 (6 bases each). Germline V gene data show CDR1 as SGHTA and CDR2 as FQGNSA. Trimming removed 3 bases at V and 9 bases at J, with 11 bases between. The CDR3 has 13 amino acids. The complete variable domain, with remaining parts taken from reference TRBV7-2 and TRBJ2-2, reads GAGVSQSPSNKVTEKGKDVELRCDPISGHTALYWYRQSLGQGLEFLIYFQGNSAPDKSGLPSDRFSAERTGGSVSTLTIQRTQQEDSAVYLCASSFLGGRELFFGEGSRLTVL.

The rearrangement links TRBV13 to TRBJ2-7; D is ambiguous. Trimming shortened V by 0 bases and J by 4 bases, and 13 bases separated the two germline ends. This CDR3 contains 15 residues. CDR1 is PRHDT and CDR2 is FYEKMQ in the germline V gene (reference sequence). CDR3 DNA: TGTGCCAGCAGCTTAGGCCTAGGTCCTCGGTACGAGCAGTACTTC. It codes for CASSLGLGPRYEQYF.

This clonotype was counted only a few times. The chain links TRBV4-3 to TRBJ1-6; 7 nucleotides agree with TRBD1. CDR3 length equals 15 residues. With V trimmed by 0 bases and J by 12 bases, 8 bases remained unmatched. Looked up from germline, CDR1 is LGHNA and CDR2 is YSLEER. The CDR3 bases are TGCGCCAGCAGCCAAGATCTACAGGGGCTCCAACCCCTCCACTTT. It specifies CASSQDLQGLQPLHF.

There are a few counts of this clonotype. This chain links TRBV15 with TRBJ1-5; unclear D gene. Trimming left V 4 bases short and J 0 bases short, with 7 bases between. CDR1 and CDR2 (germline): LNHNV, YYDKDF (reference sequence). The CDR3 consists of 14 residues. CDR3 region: CATSIVRSNQPQHF. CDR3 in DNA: TGTGCCACCAGCATTGTCCGTAGCAATCAGCCCCAGCATTTT.

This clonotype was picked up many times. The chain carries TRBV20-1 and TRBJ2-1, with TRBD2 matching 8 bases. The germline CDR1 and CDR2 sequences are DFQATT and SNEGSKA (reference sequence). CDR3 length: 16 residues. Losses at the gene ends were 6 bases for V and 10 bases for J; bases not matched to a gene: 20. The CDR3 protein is CSAHGRSGGLSREQFF. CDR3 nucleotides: TGCAGTGCCCACGGGCGGAGCGGGGGACTCTCGCGGGAGCAGTTCTTC.

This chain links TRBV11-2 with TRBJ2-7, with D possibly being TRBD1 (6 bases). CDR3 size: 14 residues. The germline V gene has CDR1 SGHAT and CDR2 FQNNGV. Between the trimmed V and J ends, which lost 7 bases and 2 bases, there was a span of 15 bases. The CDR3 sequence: CASTEWTAPYEQYF. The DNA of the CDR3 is TGTGCCAGCACGGAATGGACAGCGCCCTACGAGCAGTACTTC.

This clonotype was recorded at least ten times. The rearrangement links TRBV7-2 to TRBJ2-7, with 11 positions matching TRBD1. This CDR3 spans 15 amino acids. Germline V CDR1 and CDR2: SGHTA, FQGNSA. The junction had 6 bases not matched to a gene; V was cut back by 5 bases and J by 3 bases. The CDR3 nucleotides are TGTGCCAGCAGCCTTTGGGACAGGGGGTACTACGAGCAGTACTTC. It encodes CASSLWDRGYYEQYF. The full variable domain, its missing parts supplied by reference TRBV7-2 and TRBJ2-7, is GAGVSQSPSNKVTEKGKDVELRCDPISGHTALYWYRQSLGQGLEFLIYFQGNSAPDKSGLPSDRFSAERTGGSVSTLTIQRTQQEDSAVYLCASSLWDRGYYEQYFGPGTRLTVT.

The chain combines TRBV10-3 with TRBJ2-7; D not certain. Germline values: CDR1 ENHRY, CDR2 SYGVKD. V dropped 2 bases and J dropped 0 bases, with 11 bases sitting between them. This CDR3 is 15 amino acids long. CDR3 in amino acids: CAISEPARLSYEQYF. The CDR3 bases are TGTGCCATCAGTGAGCCGGCGAGGCTCTCCTACGAGCAGTACTTC.

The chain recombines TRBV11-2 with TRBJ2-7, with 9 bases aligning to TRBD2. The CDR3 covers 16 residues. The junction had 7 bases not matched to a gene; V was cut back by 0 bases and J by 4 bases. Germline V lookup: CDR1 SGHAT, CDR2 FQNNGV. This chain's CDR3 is CASSLEGVAGVYEQYF. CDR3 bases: TGTGCCAGCAGCTTAGAAGGGGTAGCGGGAGTTTACGAGCAGTACTTC.

The CDR3 DNA sequence: TGTGCCAGCAGCTTAGCCAGCGGGAGCCCCTACGAGCAGTACTTC. Protein sequence: CASSLASGSPYEQYF. The rearrangement links TRBV27 to TRBJ2-7; 8 bases map to TRBD2. Germline lookup yields CDR1 MNHEY and CDR2 SMNVEV (reference sequence). Trimming took 6 bases from V and 2 from J; bases not matched to a gene: 9. The CDR3 totals 15 residues.